Here is one T cell receptor (beta chain) with its context. One Seattle source followed patients from active infection through their disease course. This specimen comes from a study of blood T cell repertoires in COVID-19. Overall study context: Acute-phase and convalescent COVID-19 samples originated in the United States, Italy and Spain.

In the original workflow: Counts of nucleated cells, estimated from reference gene primer amplification, were obtained. Only in-frame clones appear in the TCRdb table, and some are missing; sequencing was by immunoSEQ multiplex PCR. The V and J calls and clone size are taken from that table; D and trimming were inferred from the DNA. The table records fewer than 60,000 clones, 81% of them present only once. Germline loops: CDR1 KGHDR, CDR2 SFDVKD. Trimming stripped 7 bases from V and 10 bases from J, with 13 bases between. This CDR3 is built from 12 residues. This receptor was taken from a woman of 80 years or more with COVID-19, enrolled during active disease. Sequencing was performed on peripheral blood. This chain uses TRBV24-1 with TRBJ2-1; tentatively, D is TRBD2 (6 bases). The CDR3, as DNA: TGTGCCACCAGCTTGGACTATCAAGAGCAGTTCTTC. This translates into CATSLDYQEQFF.